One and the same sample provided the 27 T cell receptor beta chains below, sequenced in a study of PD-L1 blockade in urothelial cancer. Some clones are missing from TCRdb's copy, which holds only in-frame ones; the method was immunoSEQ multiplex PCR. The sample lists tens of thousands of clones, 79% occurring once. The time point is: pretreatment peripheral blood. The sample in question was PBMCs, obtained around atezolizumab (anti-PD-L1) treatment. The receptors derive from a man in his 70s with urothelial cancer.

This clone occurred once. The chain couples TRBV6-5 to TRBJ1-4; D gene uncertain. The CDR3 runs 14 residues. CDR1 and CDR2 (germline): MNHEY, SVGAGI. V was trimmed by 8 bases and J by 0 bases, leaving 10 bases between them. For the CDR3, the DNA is TGTGCCAGCGCCCCTACTGCAACTAATGAAAAACTGTTTTTT. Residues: CASAPTATNEKLFF.

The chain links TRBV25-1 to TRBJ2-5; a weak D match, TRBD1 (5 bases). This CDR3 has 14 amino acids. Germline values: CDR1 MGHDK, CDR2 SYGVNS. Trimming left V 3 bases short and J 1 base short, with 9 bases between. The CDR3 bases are TGTGCCAGCAGTGAGCCTAGGGGCCAAGAGACCCAGTACTTC. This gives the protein CASSEPRGQETQYF.

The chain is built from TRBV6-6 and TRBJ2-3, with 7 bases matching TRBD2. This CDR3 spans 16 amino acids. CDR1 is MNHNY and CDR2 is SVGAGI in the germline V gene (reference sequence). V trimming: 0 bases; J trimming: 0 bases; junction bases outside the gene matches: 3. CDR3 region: CASSYSGLYSTDTQYF. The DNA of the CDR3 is TGTGCCAGCAGTTACTCGGGACTATATAGCACAGATACGCAGTATTTT.

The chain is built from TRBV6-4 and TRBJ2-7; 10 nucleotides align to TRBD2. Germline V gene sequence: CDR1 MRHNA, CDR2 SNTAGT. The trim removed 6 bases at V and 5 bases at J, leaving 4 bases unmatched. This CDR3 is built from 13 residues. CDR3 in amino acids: CASRASGSDEQYF. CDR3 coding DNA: TGTGCCAGCAGGGCTAGCGGGAGTGACGAGCAGTACTTC.

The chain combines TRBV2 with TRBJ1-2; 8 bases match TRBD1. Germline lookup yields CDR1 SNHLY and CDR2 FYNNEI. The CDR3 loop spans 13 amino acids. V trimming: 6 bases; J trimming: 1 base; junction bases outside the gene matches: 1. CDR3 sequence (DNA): TGTGCCAGCAGCGACAGGGGTAACTATGGCTACACCTTC. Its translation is CASSDRGNYGYTF.

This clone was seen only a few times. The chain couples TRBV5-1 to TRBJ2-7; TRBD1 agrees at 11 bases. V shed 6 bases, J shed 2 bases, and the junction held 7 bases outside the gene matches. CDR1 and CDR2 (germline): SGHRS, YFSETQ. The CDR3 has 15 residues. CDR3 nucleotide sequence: TGCGCCAGCAATACCGGGACAGGGGGGACCTACGAGCAGTACTTC. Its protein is CASNTGTGGTYEQYF.

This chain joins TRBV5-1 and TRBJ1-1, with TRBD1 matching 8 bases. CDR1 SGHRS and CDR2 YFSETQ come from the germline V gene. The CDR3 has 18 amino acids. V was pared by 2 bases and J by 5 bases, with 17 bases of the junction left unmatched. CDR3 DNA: TGCGCCAGCAGCTTTGAAGGGGGGACAGGCGGAAAGGGGACTGAAGCTTTCTTT. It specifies CASSFEGGTGGKGTEAFF. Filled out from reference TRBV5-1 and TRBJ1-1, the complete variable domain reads KAGVTQTPRYLIKTRGQQVTLSCSPISGHRSVSWYQQTPGQGLQFLFEYFSETQRNKGNFPGRFSGRQFSNSRSEMNVSTLELGDSALYLCASSFEGGTGGKGTEAFFGQGTRLTVV.

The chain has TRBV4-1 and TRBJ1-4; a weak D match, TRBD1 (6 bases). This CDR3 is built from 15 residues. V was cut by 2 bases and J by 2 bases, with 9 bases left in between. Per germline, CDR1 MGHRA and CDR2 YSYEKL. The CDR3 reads CASSQIQGTNEKLFF. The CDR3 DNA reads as TGCGCCAGCAGCCAAATACAGGGCACTAATGAAAAACTGTTTTTT.

The CDR3 region has the DNA TGTGCCAGCAGTGTTAACAGGGACACCGGGGAGCTGTTTTTT. Translating it yields CASSVNRDTGELFF. This chain uses TRBV6-1 with TRBJ2-2; tentative D call: TRBD1 (6 bases). This CDR3 is 14 amino acids long. Germline loops: CDR1 MNHNS, CDR2 SASEGT. V shed 4 bases and J shed 3 bases, with 9 bases lying between them.

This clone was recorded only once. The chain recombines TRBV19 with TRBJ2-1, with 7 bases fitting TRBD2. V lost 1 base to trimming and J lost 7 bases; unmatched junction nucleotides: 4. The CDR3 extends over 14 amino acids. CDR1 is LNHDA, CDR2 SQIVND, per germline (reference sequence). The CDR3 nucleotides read TGTGCCAGTAGTATAGGCCTAGCGGCTAATGAGCAGTTCTTC. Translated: CASSIGLAANEQFF.

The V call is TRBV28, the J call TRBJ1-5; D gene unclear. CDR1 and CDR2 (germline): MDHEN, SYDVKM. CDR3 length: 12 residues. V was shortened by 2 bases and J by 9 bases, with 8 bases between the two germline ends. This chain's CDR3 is CASSLSSPPQHF. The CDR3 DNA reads TGTGCCAGCAGTTTAAGCTCCCCGCCCCAGCATTTT.

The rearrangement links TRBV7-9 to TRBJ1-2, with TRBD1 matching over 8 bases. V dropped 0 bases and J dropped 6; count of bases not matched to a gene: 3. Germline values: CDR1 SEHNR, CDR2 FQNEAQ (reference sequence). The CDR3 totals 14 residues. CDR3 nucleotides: TGTGCCAGCAGCTTAGCCTCGACAGGGGATGGCTACACCTTC. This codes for CASSLASTGDGYTF.

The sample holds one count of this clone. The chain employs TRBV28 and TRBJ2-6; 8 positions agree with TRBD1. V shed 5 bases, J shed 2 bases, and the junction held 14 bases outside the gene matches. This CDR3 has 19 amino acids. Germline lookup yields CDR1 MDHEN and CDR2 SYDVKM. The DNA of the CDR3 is TGTGCCAGCAGTACTTTCAGGACAGGGCGATCCACTGGGGCCAACGTCCTGACTTTC. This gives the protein CASSTFRTGRSTGANVLTF.

This CDR3 is CASRPLNPDQPQHF. The CDR3, as DNA: TGCGCCAGCAGGCCCCTAAATCCCGATCAGCCCCAGCATTTT. This chain connects TRBV4-1 to TRBJ1-5; D unresolved. This CDR3 has 14 amino acids. Deletions cut 6 bases from V and 5 bases from J, with 14 bases between. Germline values: CDR1 MGHRA, CDR2 YSYEKL.

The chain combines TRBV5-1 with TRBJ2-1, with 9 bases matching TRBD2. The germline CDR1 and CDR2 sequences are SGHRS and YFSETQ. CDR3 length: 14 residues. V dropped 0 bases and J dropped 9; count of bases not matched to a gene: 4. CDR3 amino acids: CASSLDLAGLEQFF. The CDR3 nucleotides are TGCGCCAGCAGCTTGGATCTAGCGGGACTTGAGCAGTTCTTC.

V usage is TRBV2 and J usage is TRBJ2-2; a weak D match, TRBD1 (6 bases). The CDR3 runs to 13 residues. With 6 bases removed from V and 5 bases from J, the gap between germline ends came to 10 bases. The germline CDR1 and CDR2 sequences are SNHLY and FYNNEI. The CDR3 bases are TGTGCCAGCAGACAAGGGGGTACCGGGGAGCTGTTTTTT. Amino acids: CASRQGGTGELFF.

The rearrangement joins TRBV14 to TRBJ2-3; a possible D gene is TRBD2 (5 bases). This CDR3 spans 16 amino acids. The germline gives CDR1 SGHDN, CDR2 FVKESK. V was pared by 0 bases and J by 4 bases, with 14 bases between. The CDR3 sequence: CASSQDWENGADTQYF. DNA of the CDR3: TGTGCCAGCAGCCAAGATTGGGAGAACGGGGCAGATACGCAGTATTTT.

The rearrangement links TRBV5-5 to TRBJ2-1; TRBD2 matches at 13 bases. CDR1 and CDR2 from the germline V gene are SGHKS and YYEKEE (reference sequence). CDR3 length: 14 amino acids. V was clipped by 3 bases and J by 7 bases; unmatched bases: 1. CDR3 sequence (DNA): TGTGCCAGCAGCTGGACTAGCGGGAGAAATGAGCAGTTCTTC. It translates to CASSWTSGRNEQFF.

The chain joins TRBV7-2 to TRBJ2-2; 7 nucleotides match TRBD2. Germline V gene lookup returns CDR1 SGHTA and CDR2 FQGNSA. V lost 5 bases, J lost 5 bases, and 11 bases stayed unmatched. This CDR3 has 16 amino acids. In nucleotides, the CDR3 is TGTGCCAGCAGCCGGGCCGGGACTAAAAAGACCGGGGAGCTGTTTTTT. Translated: CASSRAGTKKTGELFF. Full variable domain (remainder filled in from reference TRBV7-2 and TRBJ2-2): GAGVSQSPSNKVTEKGKDVELRCDPISGHTALYWYRQSLGQGLEFLIYFQGNSAPDKSGLPSDRFSAERTGGSVSTLTIQRTQQEDSAVYLCASSRAGTKKTGELFFGEGSRLTVL.

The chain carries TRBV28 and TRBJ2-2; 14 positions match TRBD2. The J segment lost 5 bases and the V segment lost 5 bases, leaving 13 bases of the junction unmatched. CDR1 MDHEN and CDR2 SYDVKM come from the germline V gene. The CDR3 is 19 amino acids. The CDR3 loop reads CASSPRVGTSGRKTGELFF. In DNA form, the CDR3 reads TGTGCCAGCAGTCCTAGGGTGGGGACTAGCGGGAGAAAGACCGGGGAGCTGTTTTTT. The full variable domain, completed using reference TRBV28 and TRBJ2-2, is DVKVTQSSRYLVKRTGEKVFLECVQDMDHENMFWYRQDPGLGLRLIYFSYDVKMKEKGDIPEGYSVSREKKERFSLILESASTNQTSMYLCASSPRVGTSGRKTGELFFGEGSRLTVL.

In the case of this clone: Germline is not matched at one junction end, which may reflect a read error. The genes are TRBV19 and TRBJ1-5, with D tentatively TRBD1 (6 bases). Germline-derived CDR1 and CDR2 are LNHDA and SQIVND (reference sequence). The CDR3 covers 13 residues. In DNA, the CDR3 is TGCCATAATCGGGCAGGGGGCAATCAGCCCCAGCATTTT. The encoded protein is CHNRAGGNQPQHF.

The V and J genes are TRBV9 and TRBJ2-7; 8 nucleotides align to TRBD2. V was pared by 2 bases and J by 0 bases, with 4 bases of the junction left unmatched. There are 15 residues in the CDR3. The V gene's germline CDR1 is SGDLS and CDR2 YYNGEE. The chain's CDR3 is CASSVGREDSYEQYF. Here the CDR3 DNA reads TGTGCCAGCAGCGTGGGGCGGGAGGACTCCTACGAGCAGTACTTC.

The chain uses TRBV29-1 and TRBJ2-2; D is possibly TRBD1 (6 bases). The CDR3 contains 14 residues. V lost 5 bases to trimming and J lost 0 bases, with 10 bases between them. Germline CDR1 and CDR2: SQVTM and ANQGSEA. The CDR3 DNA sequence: TGCAGCGTTATCAGGGACACGAACACCGGGGAGCTGTTTTTT. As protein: CSVIRDTNTGELFF.

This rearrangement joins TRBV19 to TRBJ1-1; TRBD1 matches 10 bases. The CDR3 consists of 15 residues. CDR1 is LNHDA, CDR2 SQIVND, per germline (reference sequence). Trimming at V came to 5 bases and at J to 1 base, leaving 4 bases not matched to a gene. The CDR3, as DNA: TGTGCCAGTAGTCGGGACAGGGGCTCGAACACTGAAGCTTTCTTT. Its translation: CASSRDRGSNTEAFF.

The CDR3 DNA follows: TGTGCCAGCAGTGAAGTCCATGGAGGGGTTAAGTACTTC. It yields the protein CASSEVHGGVKYF. The V call is TRBV6-1, the J call TRBJ2-7, with a weak D call TRBD2 (6 bases). The length of the CDR3 is 13 residues. Germline assignment: CDR1 MNHNS and CDR2 SASEGT. Trimming shortened V by 1 base and J by 11 bases, and 15 bases separated the two germline ends.

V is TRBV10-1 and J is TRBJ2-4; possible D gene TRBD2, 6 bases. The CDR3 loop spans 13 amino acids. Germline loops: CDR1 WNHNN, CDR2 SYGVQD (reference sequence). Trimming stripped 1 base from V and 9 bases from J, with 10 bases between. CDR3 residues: CASSEWVSGIQYF. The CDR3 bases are TGCGCCAGCAGTGAGTGGGTTAGCGGCATTCAGTACTTC.

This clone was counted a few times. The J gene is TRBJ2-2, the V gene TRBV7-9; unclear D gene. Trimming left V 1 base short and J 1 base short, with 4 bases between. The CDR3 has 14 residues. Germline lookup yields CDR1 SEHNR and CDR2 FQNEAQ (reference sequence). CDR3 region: CASSLDGNTGELFF. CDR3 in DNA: TGTGCCAGCAGCTTAGACGGGAACACCGGGGAGCTGTTTTTT.